The 27 T cell receptor beta chains reported below all come from one sample, sequenced in a study of PD-L1 blockade in urothelial cancer. Sequencing was performed with immunoSEQ multiplex PCR; in TCRdb, only in-frame clones are kept and a portion is missing. The data show some 84,000 clones, 82% seen once. The sample in question was PBMCs, obtained around atezolizumab (anti-PD-L1) treatment. These receptors originate from a man between 65 and 85 years old with urothelial cancer.

This clone was counted only a few times. The genes are TRBV9 and TRBJ2-7; D is possibly TRBD1 (6 bases). The V gene's germline CDR1 is SGDLS and CDR2 YYNGEE. Between the trimmed V and J ends, which lost 9 bases and 2 bases, there was a span of 15 bases. CDR3 length: 13 amino acids. The CDR3 DNA follows: TGTGCCAACTCCCAGGGGCCTCCCTACGAGCAGTACTTC. Encoded protein: CANSQGPPYEQYF.

The gene calls are TRBV7-3 and TRBJ2-2; TRBD1 might be the D (6 bases). The CDR3 runs to 15 residues. Germline V gives CDR1 SGHTA, CDR2 FQGTGA. V lost 6 bases, J lost 4 bases, and 15 bases lay in between. In DNA form, the CDR3 reads TGTGCCAGCAGTCTTACAGGGTTAGGCACCGGGGAGCTGTTTTTT. Its protein product is CASSLTGLGTGELFF.

CDR3 DNA sequence: TGTGCCTGGAGTCTTCTTTTAAACGAGCAGTACTTC. Translation: CAWSLLLNEQYF. The V gene is TRBV30, the J gene TRBJ2-7; no definite D call. V was trimmed by 2 bases and J by 5 bases, leaving 10 bases between them. The CDR3 has 12 amino acids. The germline CDR1 and CDR2 sequences are GTSNPN and SVGIG (reference sequence).

The chain employs TRBV6-1 and TRBJ2-7, with D possibly TRBD2 on 5 matching bases. CDR3 length: 16 amino acids. Germline V gene lookup returns CDR1 MNHNS and CDR2 SASEGT. V was pared by 0 bases and J by 2 bases, with 14 bases between. The CDR3 region is CASSEARVIGTYEQYF. Here the CDR3 DNA reads TGTGCCAGCAGTGAAGCGCGGGTGATCGGTACCTACGAGCAGTACTTC.

J is TRBJ2-5 and V is TRBV6-6; D perhaps matches TRBD2 (6 bases). The CDR3 has 15 amino acids. V shed 6 bases and J shed 5 bases, with 19 bases lying between them. Germline V gene sequence: CDR1 MNHNY, CDR2 SVGAGI (reference sequence). Here the CDR3 reads CASSPRSRAGETQYF. Here the CDR3 DNA reads TGTGCCAGCAGCCCCAGGTCGCGGGCGGGGGAGACCCAGTACTTC.

The chain is built from TRBV29-1 and TRBJ2-3; 7 bases are shared with TRBD2. This CDR3 region has 15 residues. Losses at the gene ends were 6 bases for V and 2 bases for J; bases not matched to a gene: 11. Germline CDR1 reads SQVTM; CDR2 reads ANQGSEA. The CDR3: CSVPAGVGSTDTQYF. The CDR3 bases are TGCAGCGTACCGGCGGGAGTGGGGTCCACAGATACGCAGTATTTT.

The CDR3 region is CASSEYTSGGYNEQFF. The CDR3 DNA reads as TGTGCCAGCAGTGAATATACTAGCGGGGGTTACAATGAGCAGTTCTTC. The chain is built from TRBV25-1 and TRBJ2-1; 11 positions agree with TRBD2. CDR3 length: 16 amino acids. V lost 0 bases, J lost 4 bases, and 2 bases stayed unmatched. Looked up from germline, CDR1 is MGHDK and CDR2 is SYGVNS.

This clone has a handful of counts. The chain carries TRBV5-4 and TRBJ1-4; unclear D gene. V was shortened by 0 bases and J by 8 bases, with 17 bases between the two germline ends. Per germline, CDR1 SGHNT and CDR2 YYREEE (reference sequence). CDR3 size: 16 residues. The CDR3 DNA sequence: TGTGCCAGCAGCTTGGGCCGGCAGGTTGTTCGGGAAAAACTGTTTTTT. Translation: CASSLGRQVVREKLFF.

The count of this clone is one. This CDR3 is CASSAGTATTQYF. The CDR3 DNA follows: TGTGCCAGCAGCGCCGGGACAGCGACGACCCAGTACTTC. The V gene is TRBV5-4, the J gene TRBJ2-5; 7 bases are shared with TRBD1. This CDR3 contains 13 residues. Germline V gene lookup returns CDR1 SGHNT and CDR2 YYREEE (reference sequence). J gave up 7 bases and V 4 bases, and 7 bases lay outside the gene matches. Supplemented by reference TRBV5-4 and TRBJ2-5, the full variable domain reads ETGVTQSPTHLIKTRGQQVTLRCSSQSGHNTVSWYQQALGQGPQFIFQYYREEENGRGNFPPRFSGLQFPNYSSELNVNALELDDSALYLCASSAGTATTQYFGPGTRLLVL.

This clone has only one observation. This chain connects TRBV4-1 to TRBJ2-7; 7 positions agree with TRBD2. The V gene end was trimmed by 4 bases and the J gene end by 6 bases; junction bases not matched to a gene: 15. Germline V gene lookup returns CDR1 MGHRA and CDR2 YSYEKL. The CDR3 covers 16 residues. CDR3 coding DNA: TGCGCCAGCAGCCCTCGATTGGGGGAGGGCCATTCCGAGCAGTACTTC. It is translated as CASSPRLGEGHSEQYF.

This chain links TRBV5-1 with TRBJ2-5; a weak D match, TRBD2 (7 bases). Germline CDR1 SGHRS, CDR2 YFSETQ. The CDR3 has 13 residues. Trimming left V 7 bases short and J 5 bases short, with 15 bases between. CDR3 protein: CASGEQGGETQYF. The CDR3 DNA sequence: TGCGCCAGCGGGGAACAGGGAGGGGAGACCCAGTACTTC.

This clone occurred a few times. The genes are TRBV6-4 and TRBJ2-4; 10 bases line up with TRBD2. This CDR3 region has 13 residues. Germline V gene lookup returns CDR1 MRHNA and CDR2 SNTAGT. Germline trimming cut 6 bases from V and 15 bases from J; bases unmatched to any gene: 11. The DNA for the CDR3 is TGTGCCAGCAGCGGACTAGCGGATCCCCGGCTGTACTTC. This gives the protein CASSGLADPRLYF.

The chain employs TRBV6-1 and TRBJ2-3, with 10 bases aligning to TRBD2. Germline V gene sequence: CDR1 MNHNS, CDR2 SASEGT. There are 16 residues in the CDR3. After removal of 2 bases from V and 5 bases from J, the junction contained 7 bases not matched to a gene. The CDR3 coding sequence is TGTGCCAGCAGTGAAACTCTAGCGGGAGAAAAAGATACGCAGTATTTT. This encodes CASSETLAGEKDTQYF.

The J gene is TRBJ1-1, the V gene TRBV4-1; possibly TRBD1 for D (6 bases). Germline CDR1 and CDR2: MGHRA and YSYEKL. The V end was cut by 0 bases, the J end by 0 bases, with 11 bases between. This CDR3 is built from 16 residues. DNA of the CDR3: TGCGCCAGCAGCCAAGATGGGGGGGGCATGAACACTGAAGCTTTCTTT. This encodes CASSQDGGGMNTEAFF.

This clone was seen a handful of times. The chain employs TRBV7-9 and TRBJ1-4; 7 bases map to TRBD1. This CDR3 is 15 amino acids long. The V segment lost 4 bases and the J segment 5 bases; nucleotides outside the gene matches: 7. Germline assignment: CDR1 SEHNR and CDR2 FQNEAQ (reference sequence). The CDR3 sequence: CASSSSQGTNEKLFF. As DNA, the CDR3 is TGTGCCAGCAGCTCATCACAGGGGACGAATGAAAAACTGTTTTTT.

The chain has TRBV11-2 and TRBJ2-3; 7 nucleotides agree with TRBD1. From germline, CDR1 is SGHAT and CDR2 FQNNGV. This CDR3 is 15 amino acids long. With 5 bases clipped from V and 4 bases from J, the junction kept 9 bases outside the gene matches. As DNA, the CDR3 is TGTGCCAGCAGCCCGAGACAGGGTAATGCAGATACGCAGTATTTT. This codes for CASSPRQGNADTQYF.

The V gene is TRBV5-1, the J gene TRBJ2-2, with TRBD1 matching over 11 bases. CDR1 and CDR2 (germline): SGHRS, YFSETQ. The V gene end was trimmed by 4 bases and the J gene end by 7 bases; junction bases not matched to a gene: 3. The CDR3 contains 14 residues. The CDR3 protein is CASSGQGANGELFF. CDR3 coding DNA: TGCGCCAGCAGCGGACAGGGGGCGAACGGGGAGCTGTTTTTT.

This chain connects TRBV7-3 to TRBJ2-5; D possibly corresponds to TRBD2 (6 bases). V dropped 5 bases and J dropped 2 bases, with 9 bases sitting between them. Looked up from germline, CDR1 is SGHTA and CDR2 is FQGTGA. This CDR3 region has 13 residues. CDR3 protein: CASSNGLQETQYF. The CDR3 DNA is TGTGCCAGCAGCAACGGACTACAAGAGACCCAGTACTTC.

This clone was picked up a small number of times. The gene calls are TRBV2 and TRBJ2-3, with 10 bases matching TRBD2. CDR1 and CDR2 (germline): SNHLY, FYNNEI. The CDR3 totals 15 residues. V dropped 7 bases and J dropped 6; count of bases not matched to a gene: 10. This CDR3 is CASTAAGGPGDTQYF. CDR3 nucleotides: TGTGCCAGCACCGCAGCGGGGGGGCCGGGGGATACGCAGTATTTT.

The chain carries TRBV15 and TRBJ1-5; a weak D match, TRBD1 (6 bases). The CDR3 is 15 residues long. V lost 2 bases and J lost 2, with 10 bases in between. CDR1 and CDR2 (germline): LNHNV, YYDKDF (reference sequence). The CDR3 DNA follows: TGTGCCACCAGCAGAAACAGGGTAGGCAATCAGCCCCAGCATTTT. This gives the protein CATSRNRVGNQPQHF.

The DNA for the CDR3 is TGTGCCAGTAAACAGGGGTGGGAAACCAATCAGCCCCAGCATTTT. Its protein product is CASKQGWETNQPQHF. The chain has TRBV6-5 and TRBJ1-5; 7 bases line up with TRBD1. The CDR3 consists of 15 residues. The junction had 11 bases not matched to a gene; V was cut back by 9 bases and J by 3 bases. Germline CDR1 reads MNHEY; CDR2 reads SVGAGI.

This rearrangement joins TRBV27 to TRBJ2-3, with 7 nucleotides matching TRBD1. This CDR3 is built from 15 residues. The V and J ends lost 3 bases and 5 bases, in that order; junction bases with no gene match: 8. Germline CDR1 is MNHEY and CDR2 is SMNVEV (reference sequence). In DNA, the CDR3 is TGTGCCAGCAGTTTTAAGGGGGCCGAAGGAGATACGCAGTATTTT. It encodes CASSFKGAEGDTQYF.

This clone was observed a handful of times. This chain uses TRBV2 with TRBJ2-1; tentatively, D is TRBD2 (5 bases). V lost 11 bases, J lost 13 bases, and 18 bases lay in between. Germline CDR1 is SNHLY and CDR2 is FYNNEI. This CDR3 is 11 amino acids long. CDR3 residues: CAGRDQPAQFF. The CDR3, as DNA: TGTGCCGGTCGGGATCAGCCAGCTCAGTTCTTC. Looking up the rest from reference TRBV2 and TRBJ2-1 gives the full variable domain: EPEVTQTPSHQVTQMGQEVILRCVPISNHLYFYWYRQILGQKVEFLVSFYNNEISEKSEIFDDQFSVERPDGSNFTLKIRSTKLEDSAMYFCAGRDQPAQFFGPGTRLTVL.

This clone occurred a few times. The chain has TRBV9 and TRBJ2-3; 7 nucleotides line up with TRBD2. This CDR3 comprises 15 residues. V shed 2 bases and J 1 base; nucleotides not matched to a gene: 4. From germline, CDR1 is SGDLS and CDR2 YYNGEE. The CDR3 is CASSVQAGRTDTQYF. In nucleotides, the CDR3 is TGTGCCAGCAGCGTCCAAGCGGGGCGCACAGATACGCAGTATTTT.

This clone was seen a handful of times. J is TRBJ1-4 and V is TRBV2; D remains ambiguous. Germline loops: CDR1 SNHLY, CDR2 FYNNEI. Between the trimmed V and J ends, which lost 6 bases and 0 bases, there was a span of 8 bases. CDR3 length: 14 residues. CDR3 in amino acids: CASSLETTNEKLFF. CDR3 nucleotides: TGTGCCAGCAGCCTGGAGACAACTAATGAAAAACTGTTTTTT.

A single count supports this clone. The chain is built from TRBV2 and TRBJ1-6; 7 nucleotides line up with TRBD1. Germline CDR1 reads SNHLY; CDR2 reads FYNNEI. Germline trimming cut 2 bases from V and 11 bases from J; bases unmatched to any gene: 6. The CDR3 covers 14 residues. CDR3 residues: CASSEKQGSPPLHF. CDR3 sequence (DNA): TGTGCCAGCAGTGAAAAACAGGGGTCGCCACCCCTCCACTTT.

This rearrangement joins TRBV5-1 to TRBJ2-7; no reliable D call. CDR3 length: 15 amino acids. V was shortened by 1 base and J by 0 bases, with 11 bases between the two germline ends. In germline, CDR1 is SGHRS, CDR2 YFSETQ. CDR3 loop: CASSLKDLSSYEQYF. Here the CDR3 DNA reads TGCGCCAGCAGCTTGAAAGATCTCAGCTCCTACGAGCAGTACTTC. The whole variable domain, remainder taken from reference TRBV5-1 and TRBJ2-7, is KAGVTQTPRYLIKTRGQQVTLSCSPISGHRSVSWYQQTPGQGLQFLFEYFSETQRNKGNFPGRFSGRQFSNSRSEMNVSTLELGDSALYLCASSLKDLSSYEQYFGPGTRLTVT.